Below, one T cell receptor (beta chain) is given with its context. Its specificity is unknown. Some clones are missing from TCRdb's copy, which holds only in-frame ones; the method was immunoSEQ multiplex PCR. The sample lists about half a million clones; about 80% were seen once. V was clipped by 0 bases and J by 4 bases, with 14 bases between them. Germline V lookup: CDR1 SQVTM, CDR2 ANQGSEA. The CDR3 runs 15 residues. The data were obtained in a study of shared clonotypes between healthy human individuals. Overall study: Aged 18 to 49, the donors were a couple of women and a few men.

General observations from the study: Deeper or shallower sequencing was expected to change how clonotypes are shared among donors.

Donors comprised healthy HIV-negative adults lacking recent acute infections or vaccinations. Everyone who donated was a Caucasian adult who lived in Nashville, Tennessee. V and J are TRBV29-1 and TRBJ2-3; D gene ambiguous. Sequencing was carried out using PBMCs. The source is a woman in her thirties or forties in good health. Some clones in this sample may be carry-over from other donors' samples. The CDR3 is CSVEDKTRAADTQYF. The CDR3 coding sequence is TGCAGCGTTGAAGACAAGACTCGGGCTGCAGATACGCAGTATTTT.